Described below is a single T cell receptor (beta chain) sequence and its context. Its specificity is unknown. This sample was taken from a study of tumor-infiltrating lymphocytes in primary liver carcinoma. As for the study in general: The patients included men and women who were aged 30 to 69 years. Lesions, classed as T1-T3 N0M0, spanned roughly 4.2 to 11 cm across. Points from the study as a whole: Tumor-adjacent and tumor-blood pairs overlapped less than tumor region pairs did. Tumor tissue displayed a significantly greater top-250-clone fraction than blood (p = 0.039).

The V gene lost 10 bases and the J gene lost 5 bases, with 20 bases spanning the gap. Looked up from germline, CDR1 is MNHEY and CDR2 is SVGAGI. The CDR3 totals 14 residues. A primer matching the constant region was used to make TCR beta cDNA from 500 to 650 ng of total RNA. Slightly modified ARM-PCR, run as three nested multiplex PCR rounds, produced the TCR beta libraries. TRBV1-TRBV30 forward and Cbeta reverse primers drove the first two approximately 10-cycle rounds. TCRdb used MiXCR to reprocess the multiplex PCR reads, holding one entry per CDR3 protein. The sample includes a few hundred thousand distinct CDR3 sequences, roughly 60% seen only once; the top ten take approximately 17%. Unsorted whole blood supplied the blood RNA, and germline DNA was isolated too.

The TCR originated in a woman in her twenties or thirties with primary liver carcinoma and hepatitis B virus infection. The chain combines TRBV6-5 with TRBJ1-2; TRBD1 might be the D (5 bases). The sequencing input was peripheral blood. CDR3 DNA sequence: TGTGCCACTAGCCGGTTTGGGGCTTGGTATGGCTACACCTTC. Its protein is CATSRFGAWYGYTF.